These 24 T cell receptor beta chains share one sample of origin, sequenced in a study of blood T cells in healthy people across ages. Alongside a J-beta primer mix, a sample-barcoded 5' primer served in a second PCR lasting 7 to 11 cycles. TCRdb used MiXCR to reprocess the 5' RACE reads, holding one entry per CDR3 protein. The repertoire includes around 800,000 distinct CDR3 sequences, 35% to 60% of them detected once, and less than 20% sits in the top ten. Sequencing input: blood. The receptors come from a man aged 80 or over in good health.

V gene TRBV20-1 combines with J gene TRBJ2-1; unclear D gene. V gave up 6 bases and J gave up 9 bases, with 12 bases separating them. The CDR3 runs to 11 residues. Germline loops: CDR1 DFQATT, CDR2 SNEGSKA (reference sequence). The CDR3 is CSAPRALEQFF. The CDR3 DNA sequence: TGCAGTGCGCCCCGGGCCCTTGAGCAGTTCTTC.

CDR3 sequence (DNA): TGTGCCAGTAGTATCAGGGATAGAGACGAGCAGTACTTC. Translation: CASSIRDRDEQYF. J is TRBJ2-4 and V is TRBV19; D may be TRBD1 (5 bases). The J call may be incorrect, as the DNA end agrees better with TRBJ2-7. The CDR3 is made up of 13 amino acids. Germline V gene sequence: CDR1 LNHDA, CDR2 SQIVND (reference sequence).

The chain is built from TRBV7-2 and TRBJ2-7; TRBD1 is a possible D gene (5 bases). The CDR3 consists of 12 residues. V was clipped by 7 bases and J by 6 bases, with 13 bases between them. Looked up from germline, CDR1 is SGHTA and CDR2 is FQGNSA. The CDR3 loop reads CASKGRASEQYF. CDR3 coding DNA: TGTGCCAGCAAGGGCAGGGCCAGCGAGCAGTACTTC.

Worth noting for this clonotype: This may come from a read error, since a much larger clone is one base off. This chain uses TRBV15 with TRBJ2-1; a possible D gene is TRBD2 (5 bases). Per the germline V gene, CDR1 is LNHNV and CDR2 is YYDKDF (reference sequence). The CDR3 runs to 12 residues. The CDR3 loop is CATRQAANGQFF. The DNA of the CDR3 is TGTGCCACCAGGCAAGCGGCGAATGGGCAGTTCTTC. Full variable domain (remainder filled in from reference TRBV15 and TRBJ2-1): DAMVIQNPRYQVTQFGKPVTLSCSQTLNHNVMYWYQQKSSQAPKLLFHYYDKDFNNEADTPDNFQSRRPNTSFCFLDIRSPGLGDTAMYLCATRQAANGQFFGPGTRLTVL.

As regards this clonotype: Being one base from a much bigger clone, this may be a read error. This chain joins TRBV10-3 and TRBJ2-5, with D hard to call. This CDR3 comprises 14 residues. The germline V gene encodes CDR1 ENHRY and CDR2 SYGVKD. V was cut by 6 bases and J by 11 bases, with 22 bases left in between. The CDR3 DNA sequence: TGTGCCATCAGGAAGTTGGAGCGAGGCGATGAGCAGTACTTC. Protein product: CAIRKLERGDEQYF.

As to this clonotype: One junction end does not reproduce the germline sequence, and a read error may be involved. V usage is TRBV18 and J usage is TRBJ2-3; D unresolved. The CDR3 consists of 13 residues. Germline V gene lookup returns CDR1 KGHSH and CDR2 LQKENI. CDR3 in amino acids: CASAPPSTDTQYF. The CDR3 DNA reads TGTGCCAGCGCACCACCGTCCACAGATACGCAGTATTTT.

The chain links TRBV29-1 to TRBJ1-2, with 8 nucleotides matching TRBD1. V lost 7 bases, J lost 3 bases, and 10 bases stayed unmatched. Germline V lookup: CDR1 SQVTM, CDR2 ANQGSEA. The CDR3 contains 14 residues. The CDR3 protein is CSAGTGGGYYGYTF. CDR3 in DNA: TGCAGCGCGGGGACAGGAGGAGGGTACTATGGCTACACCTTC.

Points on this clonotype: This may be a read error: a much more frequent sequence differs by one nucleotide. The J gene is TRBJ2-1, the V gene TRBV25-1; 8 bases map to TRBD1. CDR3 length: 17 amino acids. Germline V gives CDR1 MGHDK, CDR2 SYGVNS. The V and J ends lost 8 bases and 13 bases, in that order; junction bases with no gene match: 25. The CDR3: CASVNAGQGAYFETQFF. CDR3 sequence (DNA): TGTGCCAGCGTTAATGCGGGCCAGGGGGCGTATTTTGAGACCCAGTTCTTC.

The table lists this clonotype with many counts. This chain joins TRBV4-3 and TRBJ2-1; 11 bases fit TRBD2. The CDR3 is 13 residues long. J was trimmed by 5 bases and V by 8 bases; bases with no gene match: 2. Germline CDR1 reads LGHNA; CDR2 reads YSLEER. This CDR3 reads CASGTSGNNEQFF. In DNA form, the CDR3 reads TGCGCCAGCGGGACTAGCGGAAACAATGAGCAGTTCTTC.

This clonotype was seen a handful of times. J is TRBJ2-7 and V is TRBV10-3; no reliable D call. V was clipped by 3 bases and J by 0 bases, with 6 bases between them. Per germline, CDR1 ENHRY and CDR2 SYGVKD. The CDR3 extends over 13 amino acids. CDR3: CAISDGDSYEQYF. CDR3 nucleotides: TGTGCCATCAGTGACGGTGACTCCTACGAGCAGTACTTC.

V is TRBV30 and J is TRBJ1-5; TRBD1 matches 10 bases. J was trimmed by 4 bases and V by 5 bases; bases with no gene match: 2. The CDR3 has 13 residues. The germline CDR1 and CDR2 sequences are GTSNPN and SVGIG (reference sequence). The CDR3 DNA reads as TGTGCCTGGGGACAGGGGGTGAATCAGCCCCAGCATTTT. This encodes CAWGQGVNQPQHF.

This clonotype was observed at least ten times. The rearrangement joins TRBV4-1 to TRBJ1-2; D not resolved. The CDR3 has 15 amino acids. With 0 bases removed from V and 8 bases from J, the gap between germline ends came to 16 bases. Germline loops: CDR1 MGHRA, CDR2 YSYEKL. For the CDR3, the DNA is TGCGCCAGCAGCCAAGAGACGACGGCGGGAGGAGGCTACACCTTC. Residues: CASSQETTAGGGYTF.

V gene TRBV27 combines with J gene TRBJ1-2, with TRBD1 identical over 9 bases. V dropped 0 bases and J dropped 7; count of bases not matched to a gene: 15. There are 18 residues in the CDR3. Germline V gene lookup returns CDR1 MNHEY and CDR2 SMNVEV (reference sequence). The CDR3 region has the DNA TGTGCCAGCAGTTTATCGGGTACCGGGACAGGGAAACTAGGTGGCTACACCTTC. Its protein product is CASSLSGTGTGKLGGYTF.

This clonotype turned up a few times. This may arise from a read error, as a much more abundant clone is one base away. The V gene is TRBV20-1, the J gene TRBJ2-5; D ambiguous. CDR3 length equals 11 residues. Trimming pared 3 bases from V and 11 bases from J, leaving 13 bases between. Germline V gene lookup returns CDR1 DFQATT and CDR2 SNEGSKA (reference sequence). This CDR3 is CSARSSNEQYF. The CDR3 DNA follows: TGCAGTGCTAGGAGCTCCAATGAGCAGTACTTC.

The CDR3 region is CSARGPAIEQYF. The CDR3 DNA is TGCAGTGCTAGAGGTCCGGCGATTGAGCAGTACTTC. V and J are TRBV20-1 and TRBJ2-7; no reliable D call. V lost 1 base to trimming and J lost 7 bases, with 11 bases between them. The germline CDR1 and CDR2 sequences are DFQATT and SNEGSKA (reference sequence). The CDR3 extends over 12 amino acids.

The chain joins TRBV28 to TRBJ2-1; D might be TRBD1 or TRBD2, each matching 5 bases. Germline assignment: CDR1 MDHEN and CDR2 SYDVKM. The CDR3 runs to 20 residues. Trimming stripped 5 bases from V and 4 bases from J, with 30 bases between. This CDR3 is CASSPYLVGEIGWGYNEQFF. The CDR3 DNA is TGTGCCAGCAGTCCGTATCTAGTGGGGGAGATTGGTTGGGGTTACAATGAGCAGTTCTTC.

V usage is TRBV2 and J usage is TRBJ2-3; D is unresolved. Trimming removed 3 bases from V and 2 bases from J, with 6 bases in between. Per the germline V gene, CDR1 is SNHLY and CDR2 is FYNNEI. This CDR3 spans 13 amino acids. CDR3 sequence (DNA): TGTGCCAGCAGTGAGATATACACAGATACGCAGTATTTT. Translation: CASSEIYTDTQYF.

V is TRBV12-3 or TRBV12-4 and J is TRBJ2-7; D call uncertain. The J call may not be correct, given that the DNA end is closer to TRBJ2-5. The CDR3 is 14 residues long. The chain's CDR3 is CASRLRQDGATQYF. DNA for the CDR3: TGTGCCAGCAGATTACGTCAGGACGGCGCGACCCAGTACTTC.

This chain links TRBV10-2 with TRBJ1-5, with D unresolved. Germline V gene data show CDR1 as WSHSY and CDR2 as SAAADI. The CDR3 sequence is 15 residues long. V lost 0 bases, J lost 1 base, and 7 bases lay in between. CDR3 loop: CASSESTVSNQPQHF. CDR3 nucleotide sequence: TGCGCCAGCAGTGAGTCGACGGTAAGCAATCAGCCCCAGCATTTT.

Concerning this clonotype itself: The junction differs from germline at one of its ends, possibly a read error. This chain links TRBV7-9 with TRBJ1-4, with 11 bases identical to TRBD1. CDR3 length: 16 amino acids. In germline, CDR1 is SEHNR, CDR2 FQNEAQ (reference sequence). CDR3 bases: TGCGCCAGCAGCTCCCGGGACAGGGGGAGGAATGAAAAACTGTTTTTT. It yields the protein CASSSRDRGRNEKLFF.

This clonotype has ten or more counts. This rearrangement joins TRBV5-1 to TRBJ2-3; tentatively, D is TRBD2 (6 bases). V was pared by 0 bases and J by 6 bases, with 14 bases between. The CDR3 has 15 amino acids. Germline values: CDR1 SGHRS, CDR2 YFSETQ. CDR3 bases: TGCGCCAGCAGCTTGGCCCGGTCTAGCGCGGATACGCAGTATTTT. This translates into CASSLARSSADTQYF.

V is TRBV27 and J is TRBJ2-2; 9 bases line up with TRBD2. After removal of 10 bases from V and 3 bases from J, the junction contained 9 bases not matched to a gene. Germline V gene lookup returns CDR1 MNHEY and CDR2 SMNVEV (reference sequence). The CDR3 consists of 15 residues. The CDR3 region has the DNA TGTGCCACTTTAGCGGGGGAAGGGTACACCGGGGAGCTGTTTTTT. Protein product: CATLAGEGYTGELFF.

The chain uses TRBV20-1 and TRBJ1-4; TRBD1 agrees at 8 bases. The CDR3 loop spans 16 amino acids. Germline V CDR1 and CDR2: DFQATT, SNEGSKA (reference sequence). Trimming took 4 bases from V and 2 from J; bases not matched to a gene: 9. CDR3: CSATFDTGGTNEKLFF. The CDR3 DNA reads as TGCAGTGCTACATTTGATACAGGGGGGACTAATGAAAAACTGTTTTTT.

This chain uses TRBV5-5 with TRBJ2-3; 11 bases match TRBD2. The V gene's germline CDR1 is SGHKS and CDR2 YYEKEE (reference sequence). The length of the CDR3 is 16 residues. Trimming removed 2 bases from V and 5 bases from J; junction bases left unmatched: 7. This CDR3 reads CASSFQLAGARDTQYF. In DNA, the CDR3 is TGTGCCAGCAGCTTCCAACTAGCGGGAGCGAGAGATACGCAGTATTTT.